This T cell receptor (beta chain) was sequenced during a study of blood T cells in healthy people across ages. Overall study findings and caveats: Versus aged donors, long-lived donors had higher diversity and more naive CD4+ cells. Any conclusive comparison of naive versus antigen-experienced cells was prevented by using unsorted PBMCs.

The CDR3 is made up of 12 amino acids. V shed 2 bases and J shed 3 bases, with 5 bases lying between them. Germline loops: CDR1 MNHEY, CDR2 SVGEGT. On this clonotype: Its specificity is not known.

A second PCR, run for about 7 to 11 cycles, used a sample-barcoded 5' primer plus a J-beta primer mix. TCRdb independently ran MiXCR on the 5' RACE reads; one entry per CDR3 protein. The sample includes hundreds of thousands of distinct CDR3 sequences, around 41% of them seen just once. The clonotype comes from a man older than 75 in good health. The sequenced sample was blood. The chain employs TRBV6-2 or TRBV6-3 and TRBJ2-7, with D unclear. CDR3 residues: CASSYRIYEQYF. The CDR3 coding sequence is TGTGCCAGCAGTTACCGCATCTACGAGCAGTACTTC.